This T cell receptor (beta chain) was identified during a study of blood T cell repertoires in COVID-19. Study information: Samples of COVID-19 (acute and convalescent) were obtained from the United States, Italy and Spain.

Repertoires were generated with immunoSEQ multiplex PCR, while TCRdb's copy carries only in-frame clones and drops some. The sample lists some 150,000 clones; roughly 88% were seen once. The CDR3 is 15 residues long. From germline, CDR1 is SGDLS and CDR2 YYNGEE. V was trimmed by 3 bases and J by 5 bases, leaving 17 bases between them. The Seattle patients joined while their infection was active and were tracked longitudinally afterward. The sequencing input was peripheral blood. The TCR originated in a woman aged 55-70 years with COVID-19, enrolled during active disease. The J gene is TRBJ2-5, the V gene TRBV9; weak D call: TRBD2 (6 bases). This chain's CDR3 is CASSAPGTWGETQYF. Written as DNA, the CDR3 is TGTGCCAGCAGCGCCCCCGGGACTTGGGGGGAGACCCAGTACTTC.